These 22 T cell receptor beta chains came from one sample sequenced in a study of blood T cell repertoires in COVID-19. Profiling relied on immunoSEQ multiplex PCR, and the TCRdb table lists in-frame clones only, not all of them. The data show 250,000 to 300,000 clones, about nine tenths seen once. The sequencing input was PBMCs or T cells enriched from blood (not recorded which). These receptors were collected from a woman in her twenties or thirties who had recovered from COVID-19.

DNA of the CDR3: TGTGCCAGCAGCTCGACTATTAGTAGCATGTCCTACAATGAGCAGTTCTTC. It is translated as CASSSTISSMSYNEQFF. V and J are TRBV7-9 and TRBJ2-1, with a tentative D call TRBD2 (5 bases). The CDR3 spans 17 residues. From germline, CDR1 is SEHNR and CDR2 FQNEAQ (reference sequence). Trimming took 4 bases from V and 1 from J, leaving 17 bases between them.

J is TRBJ1-2 and V is TRBV21-1. TRBV21-1 counts as a pseudogene. The CDR3 sequence is 13 residues long. The CDR3 sequence: CASSKGEVDGYTF. CDR3 sequence (DNA): TGTGCCAGCAGCAAAGGGGAGGTGGATGGCTACACCTTC.

This chain joins TRBV11-2 and TRBJ2-1; 9 bases fit TRBD1. The germline V gene has CDR1 SGHAT and CDR2 FQNNGV. With V trimmed by 5 bases and J by 13 bases, 12 bases remained unmatched. The CDR3 is 14 amino acids. The DNA of the CDR3 is TGTGCCAGCAGCCCCCTCCAGGGACAGGGTGGCCAGTTCTTC. It is translated as CASSPLQGQGGQFF.

V gene TRBV9 combines with J gene TRBJ2-1, with 7 bases that match TRBD1. Trimming took 5 bases from V and 1 from J; bases not matched to a gene: 12. CDR1 and CDR2 (germline): SGDLS, YYNGEE. This CDR3 has 17 residues. The CDR3 loop reads CASSEQQGIGSYNEQFF. CDR3 sequence (DNA): TGTGCCAGCAGTGAACAACAGGGGATAGGGTCCTACAATGAGCAGTTCTTC.

The rearrangement joins TRBV2 to TRBJ2-7, with D tentatively TRBD1 (6 bases). The germline CDR1 and CDR2 sequences are SNHLY and FYNNEI. V was cut by 6 bases and J by 4 bases, with 19 bases left in between. The CDR3 contains 15 residues. The CDR3 sequence is CASRLKGEPTYEQYF. The DNA for the CDR3 is TGTGCCAGCAGGTTGAAGGGGGAACCCACTTACGAGCAGTACTTC.

The V gene is TRBV28, the J gene TRBJ1-2; no firm D call. The CDR3 totals 13 residues. Trimming shortened V by 4 bases and J by 6 bases, and 12 bases separated the two germline ends. From germline, CDR1 is MDHEN and CDR2 SYDVKM. CDR3 sequence: CASSSHMRNGYTF. The CDR3 DNA follows: TGTGCCAGCAGTTCACACATGAGGAATGGCTACACCTTC.

The genes are TRBV7-3 and TRBJ2-3, with 16 bases that match TRBD2. J gave up 2 bases and V 3 bases, and 2 bases lay outside the gene matches. The CDR3 sequence is 17 residues long. CDR1 and CDR2 from the germline V gene are SGHTA and FQGTGA. CDR3 sequence: CASSLGLAGGSTDTQYF. In DNA form, the CDR3 reads TGTGCCAGCAGCTTGGGACTAGCGGGAGGGTCCACAGATACGCAGTATTTT.

The chain uses TRBV10-1 and TRBJ1-3; D remains unclear. The V end lost 1 base, the J end lost 2 bases, and 6 bases lay between the germline ends. Germline V CDR1 and CDR2: WNHNN, SYGVQD (reference sequence). CDR3 size: 14 residues. CDR3 nucleotides: TGCGCCAGCAGTGAGTGGCAGACTGGAAACACCATATATTTT. Amino acids: CASSEWQTGNTIYF.

This clone was seen many times. The rearrangement uses TRBV28 and TRBJ2-7; TRBD2 matches 14 bases. This CDR3 comprises 15 residues. V dropped 3 bases and J dropped 2; count of bases not matched to a gene: 0. Germline CDR1 is MDHEN and CDR2 is SYDVKM. CDR3 nucleotide sequence: TGTGCCAGCAGTTTGGGACTAGCGGGAGCCTACGAGCAGTACTTC. Translated: CASSLGLAGAYEQYF.

This chain connects TRBV30 to TRBJ1-5; 10 bases line up with TRBD1. V lost 2 bases, J lost 8 bases, and 9 bases stayed unmatched. CDR1 and CDR2 (germline): GTSNPN, SVGIG (reference sequence). This CDR3 is built from 15 residues. This chain's CDR3 is CAWSRQGANFKPQHF. The CDR3 region has the DNA TGTGCCTGGAGTCGACAGGGGGCTAATTTCAAGCCCCAGCATTTT.

The chain recombines TRBV30 with TRBJ2-2, with a possible D match to TRBD2 (6 bases). Trimming removed 1 base from V and 4 bases from J, with 13 bases in between. Germline V lookup: CDR1 GTSNPN, CDR2 SVGIG (reference sequence). The CDR3 has 15 residues. CDR3 DNA sequence: TGTGCCTGGAGTGGGGCTAGCGTAATCACCGGGGAGCTGTTTTTT. Amino acids: CAWSGASVITGELFF.

The chain employs TRBV10-3 and TRBJ1-1, with 9 positions matching TRBD1. The CDR3 loop spans 15 amino acids. Germline CDR1 and CDR2: ENHRY and SYGVKD. Trimming cost V 2 bases and J 4 bases; bases outside gene matches: 5. In DNA form, the CDR3 reads TGTGCCATCAGTGAGGACAGGGGGAGAAGCACTGAAGCTTTCTTT. This sequence encodes CAISEDRGRSTEAFF.

The chain is built from TRBV5-1 and TRBJ2-7; D remains ambiguous. Trimming took off 4 bases at V and 0 bases at J, with 5 bases between the two ends. CDR1 and CDR2 (germline): SGHRS, YFSETQ. The CDR3 runs to 12 residues. In DNA, the CDR3 is TGCGCCAGCAGCCAGGACTCCTACGAGCAGTACTTC. This gives the protein CASSQDSYEQYF.

This chain joins TRBV7-9 and TRBJ2-3; 10 bases line up with TRBD2. Germline V gene data show CDR1 as SEHNR and CDR2 as FQNEAQ (reference sequence). This CDR3 has 16 residues. V lost 3 bases and J lost 3; bases outside the gene matches: 6. In nucleotides, the CDR3 is TGTGCCAGCAGCTTTACTAGCGGGAAAATAACAGATACGCAGTATTTT. As protein: CASSFTSGKITDTQYF.

This clone has a single count. V usage is TRBV25-1 and J usage is TRBJ1-2, with 8 bases aligning to TRBD1. J was trimmed by 7 bases and V by 5 bases; bases with no gene match: 9. The germline V gene has CDR1 MGHDK and CDR2 SYGVNS. This CDR3 is built from 14 residues. The CDR3 here is CASSKPGQGGGYTF. The CDR3 DNA reads TGTGCCAGCAGTAAACCCGGACAGGGCGGTGGCTACACCTTC.

The chain uses TRBV11-1 and TRBJ2-1; 8 nucleotides agree with TRBD1. J lost 3 bases, V lost 1 base, and 5 bases had no gene match. This CDR3 contains 16 residues. Germline CDR1 reads SGHAT; CDR2 reads FQDESV (reference sequence). The CDR3 bases are TGTGCCAGCAGCTTAGGTCAGACAGGGGACTACAATGAGCAGTTCTTC. It encodes CASSLGQTGDYNEQFF. Full variable domain (remainder filled in from reference TRBV11-1 and TRBJ2-1): EAEVAQSPRYKITEKSQAVAFWCDPISGHATLYWYRQILGQGPELLVQFQDESVVDDSQLPKDRFSAERLKGVDSTLKIQPAELGDSAMYLCASSLGQTGDYNEQFFGPGTRLTVL.

This chain links TRBV9 with TRBJ1-6; D unresolved. Trimming pared 0 bases from V and 0 bases from J, leaving 10 bases between. Germline V gives CDR1 SGDLS, CDR2 YYNGEE. The CDR3 has 17 amino acids. CDR3 residues: CASSVEGESSYNSPLHF. In DNA, the CDR3 is TGTGCCAGCAGCGTAGAAGGAGAAAGCTCCTATAATTCACCCCTCCACTTT.

The V call is TRBV6-5, the J call TRBJ1-4, with D perhaps TRBD1 (5 bases). Trimming took off 5 bases at V and 4 bases at J, with 11 bases between the two ends. Germline V lookup: CDR1 MNHEY, CDR2 SVGAGI. The CDR3 consists of 14 residues. The CDR3 DNA reads as TGTGCCAGCAGTCCCGGGGGTTTTAATGAAAAACTGTTTTTT. Its protein product is CASSPGGFNEKLFF.

In its sample, this clone was seen a few times. This sequence joins TRBV18 and TRBJ2-7, with 7 bases matching TRBD1. CDR1 and CDR2 from the germline V gene are KGHSH and LQKENI. Trimming cost V 0 bases and J 0 bases; bases outside gene matches: 2. The CDR3 extends over 15 amino acids. The CDR3 sequence: CASSPPGQYSYEQYF. The CDR3, as DNA: TGTGCCAGCTCACCACCGGGACAGTACTCCTACGAGCAGTACTTC. The variable domain in full, with the rest retrieved from reference TRBV18 and TRBJ2-7, is NAGVMQNPRHLVRRRGQEARLRCSPMKGHSHVYWYRQLPEEGLKFMVYLQKENIIDESGMPKERFSAEFPKEGPSILRIQQVVRGDSAAYFCASSPPGQYSYEQYFGPGTRLTVT.

This sequence joins TRBV27 and TRBJ1-6; D unresolved. V lost 2 bases to trimming and J lost 8 bases, with 13 bases between them. Per the germline V gene, CDR1 is MNHEY and CDR2 is SMNVEV (reference sequence). The CDR3 consists of 15 residues. The DNA for the CDR3 is TGTGCCAGCAGTTTAAGTAGAACTGACTATTCACCCCTCCACTTT. Translating gives CASSLSRTDYSPLHF.

This rearrangement joins TRBV19 to TRBJ1-6; D is unclear. Trimming took 1 base from V and 7 from J, leaving 11 bases between them. Germline CDR1 reads LNHDA; CDR2 reads SQIVND (reference sequence). This CDR3 comprises 15 residues. CDR3 amino acids: CASSIVAGGNSPLHF. Written as DNA, the CDR3 is TGTGCCAGTAGTATAGTGGCGGGAGGCAATTCACCCCTCCACTTT.

The rearrangement joins TRBV5-4 to TRBJ1-6, with D perhaps TRBD1 (6 bases). Trimming pared 3 bases from V and 8 bases from J, leaving 15 bases between. The CDR3 runs 15 residues. The germline V gene encodes CDR1 SGHNT and CDR2 YYREEE (reference sequence). The CDR3 DNA reads TGTGCCAGCAGCTCTGGGGGGGGCGCGGATTCACCCCTCCACTTT. Translated, it gives CASSSGGGADSPLHF.